This T cell receptor beta chain was profiled in a study of PD-1 blockade in classical Hodgkin lymphoma (dated by TCRdb to the early 2020s). About the full investigation: Nivolumab dosing was 3 mg/kg intravenously every 2 weeks, continuing until either disease progression or unacceptable toxicity. The study used TCR beta sequencing and CyTOF to define a peripheral blood immune signature of response to PD-1 blockade in classical Hodgkin lymphoma.

Reading the germline V gene gives CDR1 LGHNA and CDR2 YSLEER. Between the V and J ends, shortened by 0 bases and 5 bases respectively, the junction contains 8 bases. From cysteine to phenylalanine, the CDR3 is 13 amino acids long. The kept DNA is CDR3 alone, 39 bases in frame from the first base. The Qiagen DNeasy kit was used to extract genomic DNA from unsorted PBMCs and from the negatively selected CD4+ and CD8+ fractions. TCR beta CDR3 regions were subjected to amplification by immunoSEQ multiplex PCR with primers that anneal to V and J segments. Amplification bias was minimized using a synthetic immune receptor repertoire, and residual bias was removed computationally after sequencing. The paper's data handling went like this. Custom Python scripts were used to quantify repertoire diversity as the Shannon entropy index. Unsorted, CD4+ and CD8+ repertoires were analyzed separately, except in combined analyses where CD4+ and CD8+ sequences were merged in silico. A clone counted as expanded when the clone's frequency after treatment rose at least 2-fold relative to C1D1, and clones undetected at baseline were given a pseudocount of 0.5. Singleton clones were defined as clones with 0 or 1 copy at C1D1, and non-singleton clones were defined as clones with 2 or more copies. Clones expanded in unsorted samples were assigned a CD4+, CD8+ or unknown annotation through matching of protein sequences in sorted samples from the same patient. Wilcoxon tests on paired samples were used to test changes in diversity from C1D1 to C4D1. Not all clones reach the TCRdb copy of this immuneACCESS table, which keeps in-frame sequences only. Checked studies attribute under half of the gap to unresolved V genes and leave the rest unexplained. The V and J calls and clone size are taken from that table; D and trimming were inferred from the DNA. The sample includes just under 40,000 clones, with just over 75% observed a single time. The top ten constitute about 9.4% of the sample.

In regard to this clone: Its recognized antigen is unknown. There are no base qualities to consult, and no much larger clone falls within one base.

Beyond this particular receptor, the publication reports: Baseline TCR diversity was reported to be lower in newly diagnosed patients than in healthy donors and to be lower still in relapsed/refractory patients. Trial patients achieving complete response had baseline diversity similar to newly diagnosed patients, whereas partial responders and progressors had significantly lower diversity. CD4+ but not CD8+ TCR diversity rose significantly by C4D1 (p=0.0027 vs p=0.16), most apparent in complete responders (p=0.02). Diversity was lower in patients who began nivolumab less than 1 year after ASCT, so these patients were left out of later analyses to avoid confounding by immune reconstitution. The study was limited to a single clinical trial cohort, and causes of repertoire differences, possibly disease activity or prior therapy, remained undefined.

The time point label corresponds to: cycle 4 day 1 (C4D1), after 5 to 7 weeks of nivolumab. Every trial patient had relapsed following autologous stem cell transplantation, and prior brentuximab vedotin exposure was what differed among cohorts A, B and C. The trial cohort comprised some 60 patients with relapsed/refractory classical Hodgkin lymphoma whose best overall responses were complete response, partial response or progressive disease. Trial patients were treated with single-agent nivolumab in the multi-cohort phase II CheckMate 205 trial. An independent review committee assessed best overall response using the 2007 International Working Group response criteria. Trial PBMCs were obtained immediately prior to nivolumab initiation (C1D1) and on therapy at cycle 2 day 1 and cycle 4 day 1. Peripheral blood was collected in 8 mL Vacutainer Cell Preparation Tubes, from which PBMCs were isolated by centrifugation and then cryopreserved.

The sample consisted of peripheral blood mononuclear cells (PBMCs), taken before the fourth cycle of nivolumab. This receptor was identified in a human donor with classical Hodgkin lymphoma. The sequence is built from TRBV4-3 and TRBJ2-7, with a tentative D gene TRBD1 over 5 matching bases. The nucleotide sequence reads as follows: TGCGCCAGCAGCCAAGATCAAGGGGACGAGCAGTACTTC. It specifies CASSQDQGDEQYF.